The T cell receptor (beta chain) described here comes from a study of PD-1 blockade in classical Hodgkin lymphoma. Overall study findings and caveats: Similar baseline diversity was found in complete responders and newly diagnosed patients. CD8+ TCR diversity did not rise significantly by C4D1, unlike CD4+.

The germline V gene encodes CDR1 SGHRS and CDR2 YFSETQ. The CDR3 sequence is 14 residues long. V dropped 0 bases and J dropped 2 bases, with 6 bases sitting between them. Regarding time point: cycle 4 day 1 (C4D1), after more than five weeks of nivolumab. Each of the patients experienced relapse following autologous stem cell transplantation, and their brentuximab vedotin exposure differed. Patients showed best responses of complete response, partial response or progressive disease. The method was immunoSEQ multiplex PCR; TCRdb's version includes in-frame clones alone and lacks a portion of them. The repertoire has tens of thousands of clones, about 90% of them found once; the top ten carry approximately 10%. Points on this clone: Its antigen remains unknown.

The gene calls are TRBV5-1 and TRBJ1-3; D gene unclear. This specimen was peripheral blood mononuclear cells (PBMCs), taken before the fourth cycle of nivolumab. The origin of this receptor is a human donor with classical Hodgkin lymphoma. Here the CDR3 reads CASSLGVPGNTIYF. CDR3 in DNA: TGCGCCAGCAGCTTGGGGGTCCCTGGAAACACCATATATTTT.